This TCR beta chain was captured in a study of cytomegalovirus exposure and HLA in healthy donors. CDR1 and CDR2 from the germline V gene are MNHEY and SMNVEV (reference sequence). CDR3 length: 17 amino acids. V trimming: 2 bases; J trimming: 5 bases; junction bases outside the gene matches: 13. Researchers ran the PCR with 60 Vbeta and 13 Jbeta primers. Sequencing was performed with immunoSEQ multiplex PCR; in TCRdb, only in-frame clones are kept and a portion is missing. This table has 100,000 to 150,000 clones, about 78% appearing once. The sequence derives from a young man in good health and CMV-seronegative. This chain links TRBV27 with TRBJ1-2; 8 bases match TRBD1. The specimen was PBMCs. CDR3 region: CASSLGVTGGYIYGYTF. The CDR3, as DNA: TGTGCCAGCAGTTTAGGGGTCACAGGGGGGTATATATATGGCTACACCTTC.